This TCR beta chain was captured in a study of T-cell reconstitution after alpha-beta-depleted transplantation in children. Overall study results and limits: Surviving thymic progenitors and recipient T cells were the source of high TCRbeta diversity at day 60 in some patients. Newly produced T cells mostly provided counts and TCRbeta diversity after one year, as hyperexpanded clones declined. The origin of alpha-beta T cells about two months after transplant was reportedly several hundred expanded graft clones.

The TCRbeta library was prepared with unique molecular identifiers. Using its own MiXCR run on the PCR reads, TCRdb lists one record per CDR3 protein. The sample includes fewer than 750,000 distinct CDR3 sequences, 20% to 25% seen only once; the top ten take roughly 14%. This CDR3 spans 13 amino acids. Trimming shortened V by 5 bases and J by 6 bases, and 12 bases separated the two germline ends. Remarks on this clonotype: Antigen specificity is unknown.

The chain couples TRBV12-3 or TRBV12-4 to TRBJ2-3; possibly TRBD2 for D (6 bases). The TCR was taken from a boy under three years old who had a stem cell transplant for acute myeloid leukemia, so the T cells may come from the graft donor. Sequencing used PBMCs, mostly from graft donor cells, obtained 360 days after TCRalphabeta/CD19-depleted stem cell transplant. The CDR3 is CASSRRGWDTQYF. CDR3 nucleotides: TGTGCCAGCAGTCGGCGGGGCTGGGATACGCAGTATTTT.